Shown below are 32 T cell receptor beta chains from a single sample sequenced in a study of T cell responses to AZD1222 COVID-19 vaccine. Measured with immunoSEQ multiplex PCR; TCRdb has only the in-frame clones, and not every one. The data show over 110,000 clones, more than 85% seen once. The sample consisted of peripheral blood, taken on day 0 of AZD1222 vaccination. Source of these receptors: an adult in good health.

V gene TRBV11-2 combines with J gene TRBJ2-7; 9 positions match TRBD2. The junction had 10 bases not matched to a gene; V was cut back by 0 bases and J by 7 bases. The CDR3 loop spans 16 amino acids. The germline CDR1 and CDR2 sequences are SGHAT and FQNNGV. The CDR3 loop is CASSLDRSGRMGEQYF. CDR3 nucleotides: TGTGCCAGCAGCTTAGATCGAAGCGGGAGGATGGGGGAGCAGTACTTC.

The rearrangement uses TRBV5-1 and TRBJ2-1; 10 bases are shared with TRBD1. This CDR3 region has 17 residues. The trim removed 5 bases at V and 7 bases at J, leaving 15 bases unmatched. Looked up from germline, CDR1 is SGHRS and CDR2 is YFSETQ. The CDR3 nucleotides are TGCGCCAGCAGGGAAGTTTACCGGGACAGGGGACGAAATGAGCAGTTCTTC. Protein sequence: CASREVYRDRGRNEQFF.

The rearrangement joins TRBV7-9 to TRBJ1-5; 7 bases align to TRBD1. The V and J ends lost 2 bases and 5 bases, in that order; junction bases with no gene match: 3. Germline V gives CDR1 SEHNR, CDR2 FQNEAQ (reference sequence). This CDR3 is built from 14 residues. The CDR3 DNA follows: TGTGCCAGCAGCTTAAGCAGGGGGGATCAGCCCCAGCATTTT. It yields the protein CASSLSRGDQPQHF.

The J gene is TRBJ2-2, the V gene TRBV9; D remains unclear. The CDR3 contains 12 residues. Germline V gene data show CDR1 as SGDLS and CDR2 as YYNGEE. With 4 bases removed from V and 6 bases from J, the gap between germline ends came to 7 bases. The CDR3: CASSPRAGELFF. The CDR3 DNA sequence: TGTGCCAGCAGCCCCCGCGCCGGGGAGCTGTTTTTT.

The J gene is TRBJ1-1, the V gene TRBV5-6, with 7 bases fitting TRBD1. The V gene end was trimmed by 3 bases and the J gene end by 3 bases; junction bases not matched to a gene: 8. The CDR3 runs to 15 residues. Germline V gene lookup returns CDR1 SGHDT and CDR2 YYEEEE. CDR3 nucleotides: TGTGCCAGCAGCTCGGAGCCGGGACAGCACACTGAAGCTTTCTTT. It codes for CASSSEPGQHTEAFF.

This chain connects TRBV5-1 to TRBJ2-2, with 11 bases identical to TRBD2. CDR3 length: 17 amino acids. With V trimmed by 0 bases and J by 7 bases, 8 bases remained unmatched. Germline V gene lookup returns CDR1 SGHRS and CDR2 YFSETQ. In DNA, the CDR3 is TGCGCCAGCAGCTTGGGAACTAGCGGGAGAACGGGCGGGGAGCTGTTTTTT. It codes for CASSLGTSGRTGGELFF.

This clone was counted a single time. This chain links TRBV12-3 or TRBV12-4 with TRBJ2-7; D uncertain. This CDR3 contains 9 residues. Trimming stripped 11 bases from V and 2 bases from J, with 4 bases between. The CDR3 loop reads CASTYEQYF. CDR3 bases: TGTGCCTCTACCTACGAGCAGTACTTC.

The rearrangement joins TRBV5-1 to TRBJ2-2; perhaps TRBD2 as D (6 bases). The CDR3 extends over 16 amino acids. Germline-derived CDR1 and CDR2 are SGHRS and YFSETQ. The germline V and J ends were trimmed by 3 bases and 2 bases, with 14 bases remaining between them. The CDR3 region has the DNA TGCGCCAGCAGCTGGGCCCCTAGCGATAACACCGGGGAGCTGTTTTTT. It encodes CASSWAPSDNTGELFF. Variable domain in full (rest from reference TRBV5-1 and TRBJ2-2): KAGVTQTPRYLIKTRGQQVTLSCSPISGHRSVSWYQQTPGQGLQFLFEYFSETQRNKGNFPGRFSGRQFSNSRSEMNVSTLELGDSALYLCASSWAPSDNTGELFFGEGSRLTVL.

The chain has TRBV5-1 and TRBJ2-5, with a possible D match to TRBD2 (6 bases). The V and J ends lost 4 bases and 0 bases respectively, with 13 bases between them. CDR1 and CDR2 from the germline V gene are SGHRS and YFSETQ. The CDR3 runs to 15 residues. This chain's CDR3 is CASSGSGAYQETQYF. The CDR3 region has the DNA TGCGCCAGCAGCGGTAGCGGAGCGTACCAAGAGACCCAGTACTTC.

The rearrangement uses TRBV4-1 and TRBJ1-5; weak D call: TRBD1 (6 bases). This CDR3 comprises 15 residues. The germline CDR1 and CDR2 sequences are MGHRA and YSYEKL. V lost 8 bases to trimming and J lost 1 base, with 15 bases between them. CDR3 nucleotide sequence: TGCGCCAGCGGCCCTATAACAGGGAGCAATCAGCCCCAGCATTTT. This translates into CASGPITGSNQPQHF.

The CDR3 DNA follows: TGTGCCAGCAGCTTTAGCGGGCCGAACACCGGGGAGCTGTTTTTT. This encodes CASSFSGPNTGELFF. The genes are TRBV11-3 and TRBJ2-2; 7 positions match TRBD2. Germline trimming cut 3 bases from V and 0 bases from J; bases unmatched to any gene: 1. The CDR3 contains 15 residues. Germline V gives CDR1 SGHNT, CDR2 YENEEA.

The J gene is TRBJ1-3, the V gene TRBV7-2, with D unresolved. The CDR3 totals 12 residues. CDR1 SGHTA and CDR2 FQGNSA come from the germline V gene. The V and J ends lost 0 bases and 4 bases respectively, with 1 base between them. CDR3 amino acids: CASSLAGNTIYF. DNA of the CDR3: TGTGCCAGCAGCTTAGCCGGAAACACCATATATTTT.

Only one count was recorded for this clone. The chain is built from TRBV5-6 and TRBJ1-1, with TRBD1 matching 9 bases. The CDR3 is 17 amino acids. Germline assignment: CDR1 SGHDT and CDR2 YYEEEE. V was clipped by 5 bases and J by 5 bases; unmatched bases: 16. CDR3 bases: TGTGCCAGCAGGACCTATTTCCCGGGACAGGGTCGGACTGAAGCTTTCTTT. Encoded protein: CASRTYFPGQGRTEAFF.

V and J are TRBV24-1 and TRBJ2-3, with a possible D match to TRBD1 (5 bases). Trimming took off 3 bases at V and 3 bases at J, with 18 bases between the two ends. Germline CDR1 and CDR2: KGHDR and SFDVKD. The CDR3 extends over 17 amino acids. The CDR3 loop is CATSDPWGSYATDTQYF. CDR3 nucleotide sequence: TGTGCCACCAGTGATCCATGGGGCTCTTACGCAACAGATACGCAGTATTTT.

This chain links TRBV30 with TRBJ1-2; 9 positions agree with TRBD1. Germline lookup yields CDR1 GTSNPN and CDR2 SVGIG (reference sequence). J lost 8 bases, V lost 2 bases, and 6 bases had no gene match. CDR3 size: 13 residues. This CDR3 reads CAWSRDRVGGYTF. DNA for the CDR3: TGTGCCTGGAGTCGGGACAGGGTGGGAGGCTACACCTTC.

The V call is TRBV6-6, the J call TRBJ2-2; D possibly corresponds to TRBD2 (5 bases). Germline V CDR1 and CDR2: MNHNY, SVGAGI (reference sequence). There are 16 residues in the CDR3. Trimming stripped 0 bases from V and 1 base from J, with 9 bases between. The CDR3 loop is CASSYSIGGNTGELFF. DNA of the CDR3: TGTGCCAGCAGTTACTCAATCGGAGGGAACACCGGGGAGCTGTTTTTT.

This rearrangement joins TRBV18 to TRBJ2-7, with D uncertain. CDR3 length equals 16 residues. Germline lookup yields CDR1 KGHSH and CDR2 LQKENI. The V end was cut by 2 bases, the J end by 5 bases, with 19 bases between. In nucleotides, the CDR3 is TGTGCCAGCTCACCATTGCCGACGCTATCTGTAAACGAGCAGTACTTC. It codes for CASSPLPTLSVNEQYF.

This clone is a singleton in its sample. The rearrangement joins TRBV6-5 to TRBJ1-1, with D possibly TRBD1 on 6 matching bases. CDR3 length equals 15 residues. Deletions cut 9 bases from V and 4 bases from J, with 21 bases between. Germline CDR1 and CDR2: MNHEY and SVGAGI. CDR3 coding DNA: TGTGCCAGTCGAGGGCCAGGGGCACCGAGCACTGAAGCTTTCTTT. It yields the protein CASRGPGAPSTEAFF.

V and J are TRBV21-1 and TRBJ1-2. TRBV21-1 is marked as a pseudogene. The CDR3 runs 15 residues. CDR3 in DNA: TGTGCCAGCAGCCGACGATGCGGGGCACGGGATGGCTACACCTTC. It yields the protein CASSRRCGARDGYTF.

The V gene is TRBV7-2, the J gene TRBJ1-2; TRBD1 matches 8 bases. Germline lookup yields CDR1 SGHTA and CDR2 FQGNSA. This CDR3 is built from 16 residues. V lost 5 bases to trimming and J lost 5 bases; unmatched junction nucleotides: 13. CDR3 sequence: CASSARQGAGGYGYTF. CDR3 nucleotide sequence: TGTGCCAGCAGCGCGCGGCAGGGGGCCGGAGGGTATGGCTACACCTTC. The whole variable domain, filled in from reference TRBV7-2 and TRBJ1-2, reads GAGVSQSPSNKVTEKGKDVELRCDPISGHTALYWYRQSLGQGLEFLIYFQGNSAPDKSGLPSDRFSAERTGGSVSTLTIQRTQQEDSAVYLCASSARQGAGGYGYTFGSGTRLTVV.

This rearrangement joins TRBV27 to TRBJ2-3; TRBD2 agrees at 10 bases. Per germline, CDR1 MNHEY and CDR2 SMNVEV (reference sequence). CDR3 length: 16 amino acids. J was trimmed by 10 bases and V by 3 bases; bases with no gene match: 13. CDR3 sequence (DNA): TGTGCCAGCAGTTTCCTCATAGCGGGGGGCCATAGATCGCAGTATTTT. Protein sequence: CASSFLIAGGHRSQYF.

The gene calls are TRBV5-1 and TRBJ2-6, with D possibly being TRBD1 or TRBD2 (5 bases each). CDR3 size: 16 residues. V was trimmed by 3 bases and J by 3 bases, leaving 13 bases between them. Germline CDR1 and CDR2: SGHRS and YFSETQ. As DNA, the CDR3 is TGCGCCAGCAGCTGGGGGACCGCCCTTGGGGCCAACGTCCTGACTTTC. Encoded protein: CASSWGTALGANVLTF.

This clone has only one observation. The chain couples TRBV4-3 to TRBJ2-7; D possibly corresponds to TRBD1 (6 bases). Per germline, CDR1 LGHNA and CDR2 YSLEER. The CDR3 length is 13 residues. V lost 1 base and J lost 6, with 10 bases in between. The CDR3 region has the DNA TGCGCCAGCAGCCAAGCCAGGGGATCCGAGCAGTACTTC. Translating it yields CASSQARGSEQYF.

The genes are TRBV4-3 and TRBJ1-1; TRBD1 matches 8 bases. CDR1 is LGHNA and CDR2 is YSLEER in the germline V gene. The CDR3 sequence is 16 residues long. The V segment lost 5 bases and the J segment 1 base; nucleotides outside the gene matches: 9. CDR3 sequence reads: CASSSWTGPGNTEAFF. Written as DNA, the CDR3 is TGCGCCAGCAGCTCCTGGACAGGGCCGGGGAACACTGAAGCTTTCTTT.

The chain couples TRBV7-2 to TRBJ1-4, with D uncertain. The CDR3 has 12 residues. CDR1 SGHTA and CDR2 FQGNSA come from the germline V gene. The ends were cut back, 5 bases at V and 1 base at J, with 2 bases in the middle. The CDR3 protein is CASSITNEKLFF. Here the CDR3 DNA reads TGTGCCAGCAGCATAACTAATGAAAAACTGTTTTTT.

The J gene is TRBJ1-2, the V gene TRBV7-2; D call uncertain. Germline-derived CDR1 and CDR2 are SGHTA and FQGNSA. The CDR3 has 13 residues. Trimming cost V 4 bases and J 1 base, with 7 bases left between them. The CDR3 region is CASSSGINYGYTF. The DNA for the CDR3 is TGTGCCAGCAGCTCGGGGATTAACTATGGCTACACCTTC.

This chain links TRBV18 with TRBJ1-1, with D unresolved. The germline CDR1 and CDR2 sequences are KGHSH and LQKENI. The V and J ends lost 3 bases and 3 bases respectively, with 11 bases between them. This CDR3 comprises 14 residues. CDR3 nucleotide sequence: TGTGCCAGCTCACCTGCCCCGAGGGACACTGAAGCTTTCTTT. Translated: CASSPAPRDTEAFF.

This chain links TRBV25-1 with TRBJ1-1; no definite D call. Germline values: CDR1 MGHDK, CDR2 SYGVNS. Trimming stripped 2 bases from V and 3 bases from J, with 4 bases between. The length of the CDR3 is 12 residues. The DNA for the CDR3 is TGTGCCAGCAGTGAAGCATACACTGAAGCTTTCTTT. Amino acid sequence: CASSEAYTEAFF.

The V call is TRBV6-1, the J call TRBJ1-6; 7 nucleotides line up with TRBD1. J gave up 12 bases and V 3 bases, and 14 bases lay outside the gene matches. The CDR3 has 16 amino acids. The germline CDR1 and CDR2 sequences are MNHNS and SASEGT. The CDR3 bases are TGTGCCAGCAGTGAGGCTGGACAGGACCCAAGGGGACCCCTCCACTTT. Translation: CASSEAGQDPRGPLHF.

The chain has TRBV7-9 and TRBJ2-1; no firm D call. The ends were cut back, 5 bases at V and 2 bases at J, with 7 bases in the middle. This CDR3 is built from 13 residues. CDR1 is SEHNR, CDR2 FQNEAQ, per germline (reference sequence). CDR3 residues: CASSTTTYNEQFF. CDR3 sequence (DNA): TGTGCCAGCAGCACAACTACCTACAATGAGCAGTTCTTC.

This sequence joins TRBV6-5 and TRBJ1-3; TRBD1 matches 8 bases. CDR1 is MNHEY, CDR2 SVGAGI, per germline. The CDR3 length is 15 residues. The ends lost 7 bases at V and 0 bases at J; junction bases unmatched: 5. CDR3 sequence reads: CASTETGDSGNTIYF. The DNA of the CDR3 is TGTGCCAGCACCGAGACAGGGGACTCTGGAAACACCATATATTTT.

The chain combines TRBV15 with TRBJ2-1; D remains ambiguous. CDR3 length equals 13 residues. V lost 3 bases to trimming and J lost 9 bases, with 12 bases between them. The germline gives CDR1 LNHNV, CDR2 YYDKDF (reference sequence). CDR3 in DNA: TGTGCCACCAGCAGGGGGTCCTCCGTTGAGCAGTTCTTC. It specifies CATSRGSSVEQFF.